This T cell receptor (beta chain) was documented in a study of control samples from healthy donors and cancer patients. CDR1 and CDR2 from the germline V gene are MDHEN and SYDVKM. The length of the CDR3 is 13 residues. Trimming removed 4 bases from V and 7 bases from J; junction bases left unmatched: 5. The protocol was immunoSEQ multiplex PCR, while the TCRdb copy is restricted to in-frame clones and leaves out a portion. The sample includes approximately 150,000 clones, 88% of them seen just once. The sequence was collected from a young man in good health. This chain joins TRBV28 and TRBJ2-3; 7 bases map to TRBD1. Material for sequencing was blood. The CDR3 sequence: CASSSGQANTQYF. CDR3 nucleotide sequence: TGTGCCAGCAGTTCTGGACAGGCTAATACGCAGTATTTT.